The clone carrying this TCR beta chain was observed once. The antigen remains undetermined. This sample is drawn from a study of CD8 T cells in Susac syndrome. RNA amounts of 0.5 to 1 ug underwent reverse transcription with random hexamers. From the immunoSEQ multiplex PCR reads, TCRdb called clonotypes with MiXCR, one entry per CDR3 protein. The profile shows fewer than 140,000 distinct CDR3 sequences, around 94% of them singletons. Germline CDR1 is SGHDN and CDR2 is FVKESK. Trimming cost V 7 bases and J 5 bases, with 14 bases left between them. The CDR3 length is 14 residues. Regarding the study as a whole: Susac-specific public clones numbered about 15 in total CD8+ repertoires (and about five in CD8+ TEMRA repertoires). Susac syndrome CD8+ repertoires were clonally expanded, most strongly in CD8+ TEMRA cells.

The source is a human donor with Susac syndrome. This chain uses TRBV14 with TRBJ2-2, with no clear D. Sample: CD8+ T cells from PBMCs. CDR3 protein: CASKVAAATGELFF. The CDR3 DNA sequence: TGTGCCAGCAAGGTGGCTGCTGCGACCGGGGAGCTGTTTTTT.